Presented here are 22 T cell receptor beta chains from one specimen sequenced in a study of blood T cell repertoires in COVID-19. Profiling relied on immunoSEQ multiplex PCR, and the TCRdb table lists in-frame clones only, not all of them. Of some 290,000 clones in the sample, around nine tenths are singletons; the top ten hold almost 9.5%. The sequenced material came from PBMCs or T cells enriched from blood (not recorded which). These receptors were taken from a woman aged 25 to 39 who had recovered from COVID-19.

The rearrangement links TRBV7-6 to TRBJ1-4; D unclear. Germline V gives CDR1 SGHVS, CDR2 FNYEAQ. This CDR3 contains 18 residues. Trimming took off 1 base at V and 0 bases at J, with 15 bases between the two ends. Written as DNA, the CDR3 is TGTGCCAGCAGCTTAGGGCCAGGAAACCCTACAACTAATGAAAAACTGTTTTTT. This encodes CASSLGPGNPTTNEKLFF.

V gene TRBV29-1 combines with J gene TRBJ1-1; maybe TRBD1 (6 bases). CDR1 is SQVTM and CDR2 is ANQGSEA in the germline V gene. The V and J ends lost 6 bases and 6 bases respectively, with 17 bases between them. There are 13 residues in the CDR3. CDR3 residues: CSVGHYRTAEAFF. CDR3 coding DNA: TGCAGCGTGGGACATTACAGGACAGCTGAAGCTTTCTTT.

V and J are TRBV19 and TRBJ1-4, with TRBD1 as a possible D gene (5 bases). With 6 bases removed from V and 9 bases from J, the gap between germline ends came to 23 bases. Germline loops: CDR1 LNHDA, CDR2 SQIVND (reference sequence). This CDR3 contains 16 residues. The CDR3 here is CASRPTFRGDQKKLFF. DNA of the CDR3: TGTGCCAGTAGGCCAACCTTTCGGGGGGATCAGAAAAAACTGTTTTTT.

The rearrangement joins TRBV6-2 or TRBV6-3 to TRBJ1-5; TRBD1 is a possible D gene (5 bases). The V and J ends lost 3 bases and 8 bases respectively, with 11 bases between them. The CDR3 has 13 amino acids. Germline V CDR1 and CDR2: MNHEY, SVGEGT. The CDR3 loop reads CASSYSRVEPQHF. DNA for the CDR3: TGTGCCAGCAGTTATAGCAGGGTAGAGCCCCAGCATTTT.

In nucleotides, the CDR3 is TGCGCCAGCAGCTTGGACGGTATTAGCAATCAGCCCCAGCATTTT. It codes for CASSLDGISNQPQHF. V and J are TRBV5-1 and TRBJ1-5, with D uncertain. The CDR3 extends over 15 amino acids. The germline V gene encodes CDR1 SGHRS and CDR2 YFSETQ. V lost 0 bases, J lost 0 bases, and 7 bases lay in between.

The J gene is TRBJ1-5, the V gene TRBV27, with D tentatively TRBD1 (5 bases). This CDR3 comprises 13 residues. The germline CDR1 and CDR2 sequences are MNHEY and SMNVEV (reference sequence). The germline V and J ends were trimmed by 3 bases and 5 bases, with 8 bases remaining between them. This CDR3 is CASSFYRYQPQHF. For the CDR3, the DNA is TGTGCCAGCAGTTTTTACAGGTATCAGCCCCAGCATTTT.

The rearrangement joins TRBV23-1 to TRBJ2-7; 14 bases line up with TRBD2. TRBV23-1 is filed as an ORF, its function uncertain. The CDR3 is 17 residues long. V shed 1 base, J shed 6 bases, and the junction held 8 bases outside the gene matches. In DNA form, the CDR3 reads TGCGCCAGCAGTCAATACGGTCGCGGGACTAGCGGGAGCGAGCAGTACTTC. Protein product: CASSQYGRGTSGSEQYF.

The chain employs TRBV5-1 and TRBJ2-3; 7 nucleotides match TRBD2. CDR1 and CDR2 (germline): SGHRS, YFSETQ. CDR3 length equals 15 residues. V lost 1 base to trimming and J lost 0 bases; unmatched junction nucleotides: 2. CDR3: CASSLSGASTDTQYF. CDR3 coding DNA: TGCGCCAGCAGCTTGAGCGGGGCCAGCACAGATACGCAGTATTTT.

This sequence joins TRBV6-5 and TRBJ2-3; D unclear. This CDR3 comprises 12 residues. Germline loops: CDR1 MNHEY, CDR2 SVGAGI. With 6 bases removed from V and 6 bases from J, the gap between germline ends came to 10 bases. This chain's CDR3 is CASRLNSDTQYF. CDR3 bases: TGTGCCAGCAGACTTAATTCGGATACGCAGTATTTT.

The rearrangement uses TRBV7-2 and TRBJ1-1; 10 positions agree with TRBD1. V lost 0 bases and J lost 1; bases outside the gene matches: 5. CDR3 length: 17 amino acids. Germline V gene lookup returns CDR1 SGHTA and CDR2 FQGNSA. CDR3 region: CASSLARQGARNTEAFF. In DNA form, the CDR3 reads TGTGCCAGCAGCTTAGCTAGACAGGGGGCGAGGAACACTGAAGCTTTCTTT.

The CDR3 loop is CASSFGTGIEKLFF. The CDR3 DNA is TGTGCCAGCAGTTTCGGGACAGGGATTGAAAAACTGTTTTTT. This chain connects TRBV27 to TRBJ1-4; 9 nucleotides align to TRBD1. Germline lookup yields CDR1 MNHEY and CDR2 SMNVEV (reference sequence). This CDR3 has 14 amino acids. V lost 3 bases to trimming and J lost 7 bases; unmatched junction nucleotides: 3.

The chain carries TRBV7-2 and TRBJ2-2; D is ambiguous. Germline assignment: CDR1 SGHTA and CDR2 FQGNSA. The CDR3 sequence is 16 residues long. Trimming took 5 bases from V and 0 from J, leaving 13 bases between them. The DNA for the CDR3 is TGTGCCAGCAGCGCGGTGGCTGCACCGAACACCGGGGAGCTGTTTTTT. Its translation: CASSAVAAPNTGELFF.

The rearrangement uses TRBV18 and TRBJ2-3; possibly TRBD2 for D (6 bases). The V end was cut by 3 bases, the J end by 4 bases, with 20 bases between. The CDR3 spans 17 residues. Germline V lookup: CDR1 KGHSH, CDR2 LQKENI. CDR3: CASSPTTSSFLSDTQYF. The CDR3 DNA is TGTGCCAGCTCACCCACCACTAGCTCCTTCTTATCAGATACGCAGTATTTT.

The chain couples TRBV9 to TRBJ2-7, with 13 bases that match TRBD2. CDR3 length: 15 amino acids. The V and J ends lost 3 bases and 3 bases, in that order; junction bases with no gene match: 3. In germline, CDR1 is SGDLS, CDR2 YYNGEE. The CDR3: CASSGGLAGVYEQYF. The DNA of the CDR3 is TGTGCCAGCAGCGGCGGACTAGCGGGGGTCTACGAGCAGTACTTC.

The chain combines TRBV18 with TRBJ2-1; 7 bases are a match to TRBD1. V lost 2 bases to trimming and J lost 6 bases; unmatched junction nucleotides: 10. Germline V gives CDR1 KGHSH, CDR2 LQKENI. This CDR3 is built from 16 residues. For the CDR3, the DNA is TGTGCCAGCTCACCAGTCCACCAGGGGGAAAGCAATGAGCAGTTCTTC. Its protein is CASSPVHQGESNEQFF.

The chain couples TRBV28 to TRBJ1-2, with 8 bases that match TRBD1. The CDR3 has 18 residues. Trimming took 1 base from V and 2 from J; bases not matched to a gene: 12. Germline V gives CDR1 MDHEN, CDR2 SYDVKM. CDR3 DNA: TGTGCCAGCAGTTTATTAGGCATGATTGGACAGGGAAACTATGGCTACACCTTC. Amino acid sequence: CASSLLGMIGQGNYGYTF.

The chain is built from TRBV5-1 and TRBJ2-7; D is perhaps TRBD2 (8 bases). V lost 0 bases and J 5 bases, leaving 18 bases between the germline ends. Per germline, CDR1 SGHRS and CDR2 YFSETQ. The CDR3 is 16 residues long. CDR3 amino acids: CASSLELTGGGHEQYF. The CDR3 nucleotides are TGCGCCAGCAGCTTGGAGCTAACGGGAGGGGGCCACGAGCAGTACTTC. The variable domain in full, completed from reference TRBV5-1 and TRBJ2-7, reads KAGVTQTPRYLIKTRGQQVTLSCSPISGHRSVSWYQQTPGQGLQFLFEYFSETQRNKGNFPGRFSGRQFSNSRSEMNVSTLELGDSALYLCASSLELTGGGHEQYFGPGTRLTVT.

This chain connects TRBV5-1 to TRBJ1-2; 11 nucleotides agree with TRBD1. V trimming: 4 bases; J trimming: 8 bases; junction bases outside the gene matches: 7. This CDR3 comprises 14 residues. CDR1 is SGHRS, CDR2 YFSETQ, per germline. The CDR3 reads CASSPGQGVTGYTF. In DNA form, the CDR3 reads TGCGCCAGCAGCCCGGGACAGGGGGTTACGGGCTACACCTTC.

The rearrangement uses TRBV7-2 and TRBJ1-4; maybe TRBD1 (6 bases). In germline, CDR1 is SGHTA, CDR2 FQGNSA. The CDR3 consists of 16 residues. Between the trimmed V and J ends, which lost 2 bases and 2 bases, there was a span of 12 bases. The CDR3: CASSLRVRGTNEKLFF. Here the CDR3 DNA reads TGTGCCAGCAGCTTAAGGGTCAGGGGTACTAATGAAAAACTGTTTTTT.

V usage is TRBV27 and J usage is TRBJ2-1, with 11 positions matching TRBD2. The germline gives CDR1 MNHEY, CDR2 SMNVEV (reference sequence). The CDR3 has 15 residues. V lost 6 bases and J lost 10; bases outside the gene matches: 11. CDR3 protein: CASSPTISGRAEQFF. In DNA form, the CDR3 reads TGTGCCAGCAGCCCTACTATTAGCGGGAGGGCGGAGCAGTTCTTC.

J is TRBJ1-4 and V is TRBV11-1, with D uncertain. The CDR3 runs 15 residues. Trimming shortened V by 5 bases and J by 5 bases, and 15 bases separated the two germline ends. Germline V gene data show CDR1 as SGHAT and CDR2 as FQDESV (reference sequence). As DNA, the CDR3 is TGTGCCAGCAGCAACTCAGGTGCCCCGAATGAAAAACTGTTTTTT. Its translation is CASSNSGAPNEKLFF.

The CDR3 DNA follows: TGTGCCAGCAGCTTGGAGGTGGCCCATGGAGAGCAGTACTTC. Its protein is CASSLEVAHGEQYF. V is TRBV7-2 and J is TRBJ2-7, with D possibly matching TRBD2 (5 bases). V was pared by 3 bases and J by 7 bases, with 16 bases between. This CDR3 has 14 residues. CDR1 SGHTA and CDR2 FQGNSA come from the germline V gene.